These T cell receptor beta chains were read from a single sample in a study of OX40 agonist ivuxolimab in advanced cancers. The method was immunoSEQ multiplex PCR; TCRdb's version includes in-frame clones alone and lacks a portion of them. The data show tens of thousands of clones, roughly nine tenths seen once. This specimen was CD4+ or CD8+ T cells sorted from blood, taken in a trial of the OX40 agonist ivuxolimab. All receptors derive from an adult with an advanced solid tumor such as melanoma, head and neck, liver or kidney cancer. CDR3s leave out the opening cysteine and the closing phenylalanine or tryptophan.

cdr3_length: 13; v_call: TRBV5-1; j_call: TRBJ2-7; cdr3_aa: ASSASSGAAYEQY
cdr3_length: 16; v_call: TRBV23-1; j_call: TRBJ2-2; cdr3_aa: ASSQGSNFPENTGELF
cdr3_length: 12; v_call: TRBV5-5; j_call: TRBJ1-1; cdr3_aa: ASSFGGASTEAF
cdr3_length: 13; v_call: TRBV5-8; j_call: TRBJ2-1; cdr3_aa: ASSPGQGAVYEQF
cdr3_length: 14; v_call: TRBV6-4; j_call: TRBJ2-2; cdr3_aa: ASSDFLQDNTGELF
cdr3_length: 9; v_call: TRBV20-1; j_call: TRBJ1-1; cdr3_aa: SAEGVTEAF
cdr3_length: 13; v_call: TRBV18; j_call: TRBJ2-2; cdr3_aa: ASSPVTDNTGELF
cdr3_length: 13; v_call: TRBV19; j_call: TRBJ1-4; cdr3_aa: ASSGYRGRNEKLF
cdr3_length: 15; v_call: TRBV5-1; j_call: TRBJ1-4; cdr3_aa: ASSQGALPGTNEKLF
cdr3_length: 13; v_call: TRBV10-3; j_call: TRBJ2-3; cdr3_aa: AISGGLTSTDTQY
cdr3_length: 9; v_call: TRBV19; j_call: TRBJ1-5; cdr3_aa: ASRTHQPQH
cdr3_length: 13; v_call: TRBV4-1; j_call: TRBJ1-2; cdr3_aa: ASSPQGEANYGYT
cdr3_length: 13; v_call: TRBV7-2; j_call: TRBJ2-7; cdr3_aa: ASSLASHRGGEQY
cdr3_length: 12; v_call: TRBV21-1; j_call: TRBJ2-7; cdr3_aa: ASSLGGGQIVQY
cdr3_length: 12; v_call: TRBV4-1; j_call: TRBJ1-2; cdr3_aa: ASSQDEGVYGYT
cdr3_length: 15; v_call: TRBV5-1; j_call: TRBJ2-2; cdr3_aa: ASSPSSGGRYTGELF
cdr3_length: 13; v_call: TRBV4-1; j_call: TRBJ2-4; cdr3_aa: ASSRGTGVMDIQY
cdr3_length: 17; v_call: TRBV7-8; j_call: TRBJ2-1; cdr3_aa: ASSLDIRGGSRSYNEQF
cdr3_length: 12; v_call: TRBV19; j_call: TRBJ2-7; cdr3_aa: ASSIGDRGAEQY
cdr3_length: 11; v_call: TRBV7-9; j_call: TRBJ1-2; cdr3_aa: ASSLQGDYGYT
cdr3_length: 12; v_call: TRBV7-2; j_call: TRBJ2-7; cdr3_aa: ASSLAETRNEQY
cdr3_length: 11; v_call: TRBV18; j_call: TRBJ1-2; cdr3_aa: ASSPGADYGYT
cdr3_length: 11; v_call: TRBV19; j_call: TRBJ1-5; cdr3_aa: ASSMKFNQPQH
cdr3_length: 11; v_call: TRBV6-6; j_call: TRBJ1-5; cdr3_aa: ASSSQGNQPQH
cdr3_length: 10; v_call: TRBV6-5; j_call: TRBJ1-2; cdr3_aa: ASSLQGYGYT
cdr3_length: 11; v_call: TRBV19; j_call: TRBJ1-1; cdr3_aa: ASTLLGGTEAF
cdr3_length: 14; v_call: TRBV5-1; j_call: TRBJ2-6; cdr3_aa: ASSGQGSSGANVLT
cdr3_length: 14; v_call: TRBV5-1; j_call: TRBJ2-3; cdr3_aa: ASSLGPGQGTDTQY
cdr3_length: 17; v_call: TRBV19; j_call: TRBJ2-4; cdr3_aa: ASSPRRGGADIAKNIQY
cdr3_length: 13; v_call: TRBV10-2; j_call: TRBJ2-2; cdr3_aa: ASSEGEGRSGELF
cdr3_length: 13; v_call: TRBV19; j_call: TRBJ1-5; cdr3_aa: ASSRGRQNPQPQH
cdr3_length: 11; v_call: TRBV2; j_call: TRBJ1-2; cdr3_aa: ASSVSGPYGYT
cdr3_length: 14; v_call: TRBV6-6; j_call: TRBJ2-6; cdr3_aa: ASSTDRALGANVLT
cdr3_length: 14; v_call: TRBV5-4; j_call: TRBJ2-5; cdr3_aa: ASSLPGGAGQETQY
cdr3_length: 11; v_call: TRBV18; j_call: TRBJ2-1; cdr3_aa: ASSPPLSNEQF
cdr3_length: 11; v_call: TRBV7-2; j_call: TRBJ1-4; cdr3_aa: ASSWGRGEKLF
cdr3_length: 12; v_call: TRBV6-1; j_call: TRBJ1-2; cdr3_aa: ASSEFLTGHGYT
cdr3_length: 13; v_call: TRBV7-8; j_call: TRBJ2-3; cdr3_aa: ASSVTSSVADTQY
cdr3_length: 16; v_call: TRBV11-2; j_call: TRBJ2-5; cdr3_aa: ASSLFPAGGPNGETQY
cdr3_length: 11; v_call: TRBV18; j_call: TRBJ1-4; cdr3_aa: ASCEYEDEKLF
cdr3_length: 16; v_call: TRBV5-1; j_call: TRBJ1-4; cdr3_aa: ASSTSNLPGTGDEKLF
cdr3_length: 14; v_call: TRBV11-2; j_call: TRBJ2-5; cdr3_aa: ASSLGAAPLQETQY
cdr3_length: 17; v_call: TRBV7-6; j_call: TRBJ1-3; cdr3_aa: ASSLSRDRGRESGNTIY
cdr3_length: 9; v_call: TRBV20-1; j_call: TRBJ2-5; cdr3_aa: SAPVGETQY
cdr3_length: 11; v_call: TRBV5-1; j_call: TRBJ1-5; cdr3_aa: ASSLWIDQPQH
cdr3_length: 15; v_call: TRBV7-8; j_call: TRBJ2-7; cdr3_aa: ASSPGFGGQGFYEQY
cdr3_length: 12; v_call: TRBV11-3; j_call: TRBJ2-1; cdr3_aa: ASRQAGAGSEQF
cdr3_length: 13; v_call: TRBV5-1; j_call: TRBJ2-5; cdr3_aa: ASSLIAGGIETQY
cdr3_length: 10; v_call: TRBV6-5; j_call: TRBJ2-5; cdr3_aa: ASSRTSETQY
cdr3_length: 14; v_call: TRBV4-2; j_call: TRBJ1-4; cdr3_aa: ASSQEPGQSNEKLF
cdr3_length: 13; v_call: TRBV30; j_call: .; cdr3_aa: AWRPVGGGPYEQY
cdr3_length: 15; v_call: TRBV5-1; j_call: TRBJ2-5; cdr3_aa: ASRNFSGTGRDKTQY
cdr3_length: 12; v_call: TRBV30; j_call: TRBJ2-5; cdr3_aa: AWSNLVRKETQY
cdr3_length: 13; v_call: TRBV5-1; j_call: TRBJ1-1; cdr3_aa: ASSLAGTDNTEAF
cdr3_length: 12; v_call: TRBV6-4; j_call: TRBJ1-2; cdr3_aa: ASSSWTGGYGYT
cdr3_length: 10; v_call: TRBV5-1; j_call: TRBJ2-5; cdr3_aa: ASSLGSETQY
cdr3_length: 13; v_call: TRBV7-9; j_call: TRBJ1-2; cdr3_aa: ASSLEVTPRVGYT